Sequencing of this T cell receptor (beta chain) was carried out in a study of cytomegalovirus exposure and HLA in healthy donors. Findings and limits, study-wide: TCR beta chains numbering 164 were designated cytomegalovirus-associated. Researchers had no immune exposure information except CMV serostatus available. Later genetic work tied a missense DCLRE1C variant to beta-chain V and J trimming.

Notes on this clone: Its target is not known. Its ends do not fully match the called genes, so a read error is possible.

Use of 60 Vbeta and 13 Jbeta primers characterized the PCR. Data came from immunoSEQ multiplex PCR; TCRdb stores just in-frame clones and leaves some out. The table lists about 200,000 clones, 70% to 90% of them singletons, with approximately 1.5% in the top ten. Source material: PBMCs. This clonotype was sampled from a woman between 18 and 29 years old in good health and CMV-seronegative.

The CDR3 nucleotides read TGTTCCAGCAGCCCGATGACAGGCCTTGAAGCTTTCTTT. It specifies CSSSPMTGLEAFF. The chain joins TRBV7-9 to TRBJ1-1; a weak D match, TRBD1 (6 bases). The CDR3 is made up of 13 amino acids. CDR1 and CDR2 (germline): SEHNR, FQNEAQ (reference sequence).